These T cell receptor beta chains were read from a single sample in a study of blood T cell repertoires in COVID-19. Clones were sequenced by immunoSEQ multiplex PCR, and TCRdb holds only the in-frame ones, with some missing. This sample has about 59,000 clones; roughly four fifths occur once, and the top ten carry around a tenth. The source material was peripheral blood. The source is a human donor in a cohort sampled during active COVID-19. Each CDR3 is given with its conserved first and last residue. The D gene is left open where the match is weak. Size is stated for part of the rows, as once, few or many counts, or as a class when the clone is expanded.

D	V	J	size	CDR3	DNA
TRBD2	TRBV4-2	TRBJ2-7	-	CASSHDLGRQREAYEQYF	TGTGCCAGCAGCCACGACCTCGGCCGCCAGCGGGAGGCCTACGAGCAGTACTTC
-	TRBV21-1	TRBJ2-3	-	CASSKPGTGNGDTQYF	TGTGCCAGCAGCAAACCCGGGACAGGGAATGGAGATACGCAGTATTTT
TRBD1	TRBV7-9	TRBJ1-4	-	CASSSSTGGYEKLFF	TGTGCCAGCAGCTCTTCGACAGGGGGGTATGAAAAACTGTTTTTT
-	TRBV5-4	TRBJ2-3	few	CASSLGSHITDTQYF	TGTGCCAGCAGCTTGGGGTCGCACATCACAGATACGCAGTATTTT
-	TRBV7-2	TRBJ2-7	-	CASSLDGSLGGREQYF	TGTGCCAGCAGCTTAGATGGATCGCTTGGAGGTAGGGAGCAGTACTTC
TRBD2	TRBV7-2	TRBJ2-5	-	CASSFLAGTGQETQYF	TGTGCCAGCAGCTTTCTAGCGGGGACGGGACAAGAGACCCAGTACTTC
-	TRBV6-2/TRBV6-3	TRBJ2-3	-	CASSPYGHTQYF	TGTGCCAGCAGTCCCTATGGGCATACGCAGTATTTT
-	TRBV30	TRBJ2-7	-	CAWSRTAGQYF	TGTGCCTGGAGTCGTACGGCGGGGCAGTACTTC
-	TRBV9	TRBJ1-3	-	CASSVQGRAAGNTIYF	TGTGCCAGCAGCGTACAGGGAAGAGCAGCTGGAAACACCATATATTTT
TRBD2	TRBV6-5	TRBJ2-2	-	CASRRELDTGELFF	TGTGCCAGCAGGCGGGAGTTGGACACCGGGGAGCTGTTTTTT
-	TRBV4-1	TRBJ2-1	few	CASSRSGSYNEQFF	TGCGCCAGCAGCCGAAGCGGCTCCTACAATGAGCAGTTCTTC
TRBD2	TRBV7-3	TRBJ2-4	-	CASSLNSGSGIQYF	TGTGCCAGCAGCTTAAATAGCGGGAGTGGCATTCAGTACTTC
-	TRBV19	TRBJ2-4	-	CASSTKTTILAKNIQYF	TGTGCCAGTAGTACCAAGACGACAATTTTAGCCAAAAACATTCAGTACTTC
-	TRBV27	TRBJ2-4	-	CASSLPRETKNIQYF	TGTGCCAGCAGTTTACCGCGGGAAACCAAAAACATTCAGTACTTC
-	TRBV29-1	TRBJ2-1	-	CSVRAAVDNEQFF	TGCAGCGTGAGGGCGGCAGTGGACAATGAGCAGTTCTTC
TRBD2	TRBV4-2	TRBJ2-1	-	CASSQGLAEAYNEQFF	TGTGCCAGCAGCCAAGGACTAGCGGAAGCCTACAATGAGCAGTTCTTC
-	TRBV7-2	TRBJ1-2	-	CASSDRTDYGYTF	TGTGCCAGCAGCGACCGGACAGACTATGGCTACACCTTC
TRBD1	TRBV19	TRBJ2-1	-	CASSLGQDYNEQFF	TGTGCCAGTAGTCTCGGACAGGATTACAATGAGCAGTTCTTC
-	TRBV27	TRBJ2-3	once	CASSMKRGTDTQYF	TGTGCCAGCAGCATGAAGCGGGGCACAGATACGCAGTATTTT
TRBD2	TRBV4-2	TRBJ2-7	few	CASSQEASGRSYEQYF	TGTGCCAGCAGCCAAGAGGCTAGCGGGAGATCCTACGAGCAGTACTTC
TRBD2	TRBV7-2	TRBJ2-1	-	CASSFGTSVRNEQFF	TGTGCCAGCAGCTTCGGGACTAGCGTGCGTAATGAGCAGTTCTTC
-	TRBV5-5	TRBJ2-3	-	CASSLGHRTDTQYF	TGTGCCAGCAGCTTGGGACACCGCACAGATACGCAGTATTTT
TRBD1	TRBV3-1/TRBV3-2	TRBJ1-3	-	CASRRDSGNTIYF	TGTGCCAGCAGGCGGGACAGTGGAAACACCATATATTTT
TRBD2	TRBV27	TRBJ2-3	-	CASSSLAGIEDTQYF	TGTGCCAGCAGTTCATTAGCGGGAATTGAAGATACGCAGTATTTT
TRBD1	TRBV27	TRBJ1-4	-	CASSAQGARTNEKLFF	TGTGCCAGCAGTGCGCAGGGGGCGCGAACTAATGAAAAACTGTTTTTT
TRBD2	TRBV19	TRBJ2-2	once	CASSSSGGGRDWELFF	TGTGCCAGTAGTTCATCCGGCGGGGGGCGCGATTGGGAGCTGTTTTTT
TRBD2	TRBV3-1/TRBV3-2	TRBJ2-7	-	CASSLSGGLSYEQYF	TGTGCCAGCAGTCTAAGCGGGGGCCTCTCCTACGAGCAGTACTTC
-	TRBV9	TRBJ1-1	-	CASSVVGGNTEAFF	TGTGCCAGCAGCGTAGTAGGGGGAAACACTGAAGCTTTCTTT
-	TRBV5-4	TRBJ2-1	-	CASSLGGGVLNYEQFF	TGTGCCAGCAGCTTGGGAGGCGGGGTTTTAAATTATGAGCAGTTCTTC
TRBD1	TRBV6-2/TRBV6-3	TRBJ1-6	medium-sized	CASSRTGENSPLHF	TGTGCCAGCAGTCGGACAGGGGAAAATTCACCCCTCCACTTT
-	TRBV3-1/TRBV3-2	TRBJ2-1	-	CASSDLSGFSGPSSYNEQFF	TGTGCCAGCAGCGACCTCTCAGGGTTTAGCGGACCCAGCTCCTACAATGAGCAGTTCTTC
TRBD2	TRBV5-4	TRBJ2-3	once	CASSAGGLAGSVFRDTQYF	TGTGCCAGCAGCGCAGGGGGGCTAGCGGGGAGTGTCTTTAGGGATACGCAGTATTTT
-	TRBV28	TRBJ2-7	-	CASSSGTPYEQYF	TGTGCCAGCAGTTCCGGGACACCCTACGAGCAGTACTTC
TRBD1	TRBV2	TRBJ2-2	-	CASKVGQGSGELFF	TGTGCCAGCAAAGTGGGACAGGGGAGCGGGGAGCTGTTTTTT
TRBD2	TRBV28	TRBJ2-7	-	CASSSPQKSTSGRTYEQYF	TGTGCCAGCAGCTCACCGCAAAAATCGACTAGCGGGAGAACTTACGAGCAGTACTTC
-	TRBV15	TRBJ2-2	-	CATSRGGDGGELFF	TGTGCCACCAGCAGAGGGGGGGACGGCGGGGAGCTGTTTTTT
-	TRBV11-2	TRBJ1-5	few	CASSLQGAGVGPQHF	TGTGCCAGCAGCTTACAAGGGGCAGGAGTCGGGCCCCAGCATTTT
TRBD1	TRBV6-2/TRBV6-3	TRBJ1-1	-	CASSPHLTGGNTEAFF	TGTGCCAGCAGTCCCCACCTGACAGGGGGTAACACTGAAGCTTTCTTT
TRBD2	TRBV28	TRBJ2-3	many	CASAETSGWGDTQYF	TGTGCCAGCGCTGAGACTAGCGGGTGGGGGGATACGCAGTATTTT
TRBD1	TRBV28	TRBJ2-7	-	CASSPRQGEGDEQYF	TGTGCCAGCAGTCCAAGACAGGGGGAGGGGGACGAGCAGTACTTC
-	TRBV12-3/TRBV12-4	TRBJ2-1	-	CASSTTSYNEQFF	TGTGCCAGCAGCACAACGTCCTACAATGAGCAGTTCTTC
TRBD2	TRBV7-6	TRBJ2-1	-	CASSLSSGSQEQFF	TGTGCCAGCAGCTTATCTAGCGGGAGTCAGGAGCAGTTCTTC
-	TRBV30	TRBJ2-7	-	CAWERAEFYEQYF	TGTGCCTGGGAGCGGGCGGAGTTCTACGAGCAGTACTTC
-	TRBV6-6	TRBJ1-2	-	CASSYSPQGTNGYTF	TGTGCCAGCAGTTACTCGCCGCAGGGGACGAATGGCTACACCTTC
-	TRBV29-1	TRBJ2-1	few	CSVATSFNEQFF	TGCAGCGTCGCGACTAGTTTCAATGAGCAGTTCTTC
-	TRBV10-3	TRBJ1-5	-	CAISDQNGGQPQHF	TGTGCCATCAGTGACCAAAACGGAGGTCAGCCCCAGCATTTT
TRBD1	TRBV25-1	TRBJ2-5	-	CASSEYVPGQLQETQYF	TGTGCCAGCAGTGAATACGTTCCGGGACAGCTACAAGAGACCCAGTACTTC
TRBD2	TRBV5-1	TRBJ2-7	-	CASKSGAGGNEQYF	TGCGCCAGCAAAAGCGGGGCCGGGGGGAACGAGCAGTACTTC
TRBD1	TRBV6-1	TRBJ1-4	-	CASSEGGTGSEKLFF	TGTGCCAGCAGTGAAGGGGGGACAGGGTCTGAAAAACTGTTTTTT
-	TRBV28	TRBJ2-7	-	CAFRGARYEQYF	TGTGCCTTTCGGGGGGCTAGGTACGAGCAGTACTTC
TRBD1	TRBV6-2/TRBV6-3	TRBJ2-1	-	CASSYAGTGNNEQFF	TGTGCCAGCAGTTACGCCGGGACAGGCAACAATGAGCAGTTCTTC
TRBD1	TRBV27	TRBJ2-5	-	CASWTGRGETQYF	TGTGCCAGCTGGACAGGGCGGGGAGAGACCCAGTACTTC